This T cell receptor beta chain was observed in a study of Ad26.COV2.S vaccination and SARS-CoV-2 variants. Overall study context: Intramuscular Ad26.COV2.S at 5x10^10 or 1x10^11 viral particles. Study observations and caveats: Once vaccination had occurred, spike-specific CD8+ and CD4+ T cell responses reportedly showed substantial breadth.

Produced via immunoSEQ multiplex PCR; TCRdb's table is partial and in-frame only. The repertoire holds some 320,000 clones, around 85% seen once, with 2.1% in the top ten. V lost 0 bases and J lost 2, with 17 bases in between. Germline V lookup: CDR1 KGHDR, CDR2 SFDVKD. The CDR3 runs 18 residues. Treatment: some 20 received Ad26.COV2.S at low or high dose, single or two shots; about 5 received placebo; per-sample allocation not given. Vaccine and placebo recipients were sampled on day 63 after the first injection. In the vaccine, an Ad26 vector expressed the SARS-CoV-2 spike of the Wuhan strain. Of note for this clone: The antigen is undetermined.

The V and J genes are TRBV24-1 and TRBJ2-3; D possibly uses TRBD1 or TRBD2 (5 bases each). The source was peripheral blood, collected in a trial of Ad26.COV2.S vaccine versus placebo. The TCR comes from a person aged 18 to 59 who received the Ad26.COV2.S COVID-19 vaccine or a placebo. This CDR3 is CATSDLRDPPRDTDTQYF. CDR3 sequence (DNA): TGTGCCACCAGTGATTTGAGGGACCCTCCCAGAGACACAGATACGCAGTATTTT.